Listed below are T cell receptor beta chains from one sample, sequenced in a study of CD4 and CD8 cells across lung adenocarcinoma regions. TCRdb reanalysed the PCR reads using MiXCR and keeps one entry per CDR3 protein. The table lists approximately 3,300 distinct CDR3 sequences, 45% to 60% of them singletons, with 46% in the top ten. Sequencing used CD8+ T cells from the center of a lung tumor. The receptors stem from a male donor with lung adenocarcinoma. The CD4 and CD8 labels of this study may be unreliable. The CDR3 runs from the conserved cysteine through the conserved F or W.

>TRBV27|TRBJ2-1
CASSHLAGEKRDEQFF
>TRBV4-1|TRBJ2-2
CASSRDEIRISTTGELFF
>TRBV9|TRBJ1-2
CASSRGQGESGYTF
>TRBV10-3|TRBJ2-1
CATRRGASNGELFF
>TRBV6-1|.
CASNLAGAGDEQYF
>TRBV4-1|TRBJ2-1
CASSQEPRLLQFF
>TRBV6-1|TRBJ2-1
CASSERGAYNEQFF
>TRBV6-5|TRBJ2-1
CASSYGPGEVNEQFF
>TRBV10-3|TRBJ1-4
CAISERTGWEKLFF
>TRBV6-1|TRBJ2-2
CASRRTGRGELFF
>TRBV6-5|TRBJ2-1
CASLLAGAREQFF
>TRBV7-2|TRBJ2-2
CASSLARAGELFF
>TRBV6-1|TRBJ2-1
CASSESGRSVETQFF
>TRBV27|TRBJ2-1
CAAGGETQFF
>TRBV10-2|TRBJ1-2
CASSLSDSYGYTF
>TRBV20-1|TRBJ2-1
CSARDSDRNGGNEQFF
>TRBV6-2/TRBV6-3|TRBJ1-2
CASRPHTEDGYTF
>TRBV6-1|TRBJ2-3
CASTQGWGTDTQYF
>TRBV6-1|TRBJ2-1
CASSEVRGDEQFF
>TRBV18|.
CASSPPSSGSKETQYF
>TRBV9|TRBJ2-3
CASSPSLGETDTQYF
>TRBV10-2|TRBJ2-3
CASSATDTQYF
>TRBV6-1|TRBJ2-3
CASSEGIGVGTDTQYF
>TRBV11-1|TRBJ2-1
CASSLAGIYNEQFF
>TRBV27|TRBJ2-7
CASSQGTGGFNPQYF
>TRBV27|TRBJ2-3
CASSPLDTQYF
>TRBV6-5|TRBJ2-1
CASSYYRGGGYNEQFF
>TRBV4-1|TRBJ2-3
CASSQVRDSTDTQYF
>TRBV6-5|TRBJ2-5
CASSYSTGSQTQYF
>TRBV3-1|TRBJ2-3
CASSQVAGVGDTQYF
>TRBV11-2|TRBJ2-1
CASSLVRGSSYNEQFF
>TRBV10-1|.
CASSEGGHKETQYF
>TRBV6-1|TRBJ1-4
CASGTGFRKLFF
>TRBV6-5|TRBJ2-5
CASSYLETQYF
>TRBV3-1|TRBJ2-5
CASSQIKGHEKETQYF
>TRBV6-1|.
CASSEGLGATDMQYF
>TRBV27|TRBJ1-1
CASSFDRGSTTEAFF
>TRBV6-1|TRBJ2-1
CASRASGFKDEQFF
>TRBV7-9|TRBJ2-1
CASGTEPNEQFF
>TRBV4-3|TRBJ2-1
CASSQEANWGSYNEQFF
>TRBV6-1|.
CASMPGGFVGYEQYF
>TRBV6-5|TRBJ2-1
CASSYSGRTNDEQFF
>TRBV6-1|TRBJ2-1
CASSYSPSTYNEQFF